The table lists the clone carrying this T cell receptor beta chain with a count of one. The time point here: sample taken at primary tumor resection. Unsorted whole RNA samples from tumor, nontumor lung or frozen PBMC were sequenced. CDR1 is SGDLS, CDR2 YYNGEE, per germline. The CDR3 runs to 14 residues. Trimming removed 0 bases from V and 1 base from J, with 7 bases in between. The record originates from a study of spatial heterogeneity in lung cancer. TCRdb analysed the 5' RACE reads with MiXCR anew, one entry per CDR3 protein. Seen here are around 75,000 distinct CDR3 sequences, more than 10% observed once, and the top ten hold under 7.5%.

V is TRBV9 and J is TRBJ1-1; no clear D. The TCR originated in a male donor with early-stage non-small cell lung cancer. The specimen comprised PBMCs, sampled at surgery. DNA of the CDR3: TGTGCCAGCAGCGTAGGCCCATCGAACACTGAAGCTTTCTTT. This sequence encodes CASSVGPSNTEAFF.